The 27 T cell receptor beta chains listed next were all sequenced from one sample in a study of T cells in Graves' hyperthyroidism and ophthalmopathy. Amplified TCR beta CDR3 regions came from RNA transcripts. With the HTBI primer set, the TCR CDR3 went through a first round of RT-PCR. In TCRdb, the multiplex PCR reads were re-called with MiXCR into one record per CDR3 protein. The sample shows about 380,000 distinct CDR3 sequences, less than 20% of them seen only once. Sequences were obtained from blood. Receptor source: a man younger than 35 with Graves' ophthalmopathy.

The chain is built from TRBV20-1 and TRBJ2-1; D uncertain. Germline values: CDR1 DFQATT, CDR2 SNEGSKA (reference sequence). Trimming pared 4 bases from V and 8 bases from J, leaving 6 bases between. The CDR3 spans 10 residues. DNA of the CDR3: TGCAGTGCTATTGACCATGAGCAGTTCTTC. Translating it yields CSAIDHEQFF.

This clonotype was seen a handful of times. The chain carries TRBV2 and TRBJ2-3; 10 bases align to TRBD2. Germline V gene data show CDR1 as SNHLY and CDR2 as FYNNEI. The CDR3 is 15 amino acids. Trimming cost V 6 bases and J 0 bases; bases outside gene matches: 3. CDR3 bases: TGTGCCAGCAGGGAGACTAGCGGGAGCACAGATACGCAGTATTTT. It codes for CASRETSGSTDTQYF.

The rearrangement uses TRBV20-1 and TRBJ2-1; D ambiguous. The CDR3 sequence is 15 residues long. Germline values: CDR1 DFQATT, CDR2 SNEGSKA (reference sequence). With 0 bases removed from V and 0 bases from J, the gap between germline ends came to 9 bases. The CDR3 region has the DNA TGCAGTGCTAGAGAAGCCCTGAGCTCCTACAATGAGCAGTTCTTC. Protein: CSAREALSSYNEQFF.

In its sample, this clonotype was seen many times. The chain is built from TRBV5-5 and TRBJ1-1, with D possibly TRBD1 on 5 matching bases. The CDR3 sequence is 14 residues long. V was cut by 7 bases and J by 6 bases, with 19 bases left in between. Germline CDR1 reads SGHKS; CDR2 reads YYEKEE (reference sequence). CDR3 region: CASFIWQGGAEAFF. CDR3 nucleotides: TGTGCCAGCTTCATCTGGCAGGGAGGGGCTGAAGCTTTCTTT.

The CDR3 loop reads CATSDARTQGFEQYF. The CDR3 DNA is TGTGCCACCAGTGATGCTAGGACACAGGGATTCGAGCAGTACTTC. V is TRBV24-1 and J is TRBJ2-7; tentatively, D is TRBD1 (6 bases). CDR1 and CDR2 from the germline V gene are KGHDR and SFDVKD. V was shortened by 3 bases and J by 6 bases, with 17 bases between the two germline ends. The CDR3 is 15 amino acids.

CDR3 DNA sequence: TGTGCCAGCAGCTCCGCCGGGACGACGGGGGAGCAGTACTTC. This gives the protein CASSSAGTTGEQYF. V usage is TRBV6-1 and J usage is TRBJ2-7; TRBD1 or TRBD2 may be the D gene (5 bases each). V lost 6 bases, J lost 7 bases, and 19 bases lay in between. The CDR3 is 14 amino acids. Germline V gene data show CDR1 as MNHNS and CDR2 as SASEGT.

The genes are TRBV12-3 or TRBV12-4 and TRBJ1-2; tentatively, D is TRBD1 (6 bases). The CDR3 consists of 13 residues. Trimming left V 7 bases short and J 4 bases short, with 13 bases between. The chain's CDR3 is CASTITGTYGYTF. The CDR3 nucleotides are TGTGCCAGCACCATTACAGGGACCTATGGCTACACCTTC.

In its sample, this clonotype was seen many times. This rearrangement joins TRBV27 to TRBJ1-4; 11 nucleotides agree with TRBD1. Losses at the gene ends were 5 bases for V and 7 bases for J; bases not matched to a gene: 12. The CDR3 is made up of 17 amino acids. Germline CDR1 and CDR2: MNHEY and SMNVEV (reference sequence). Here the CDR3 DNA reads TGTGCCAGCAGTAGGGACAGGGGGAACAGGGGGGGTGAAAAACTGTTTTTT. Its protein product is CASSRDRGNRGGEKLFF.

This clonotype occurred many times. The chain carries TRBV7-2 and TRBJ2-1; TRBD2 agrees at 9 bases. Germline V gives CDR1 SGHTA, CDR2 FQGNSA. V lost 3 bases, J lost 0 bases, and 6 bases stayed unmatched. This CDR3 region has 17 residues. CDR3 sequence reads: CASSLSGGYSSYNEQFF. The CDR3 DNA follows: TGTGCCAGCAGCTTGAGCGGGGGGTACAGCTCCTACAATGAGCAGTTCTTC.

This clonotype was seen ten or more times. The genes are TRBV6-1 and TRBJ2-1; 7 bases line up with TRBD1. J lost 6 bases, V lost 5 bases, and 10 bases had no gene match. The V gene's germline CDR1 is MNHNS and CDR2 SASEGT. The CDR3 consists of 15 residues. In DNA form, the CDR3 reads TGTGCCAGCAGTTTACGACAGGGCCTCGGCAATGAGCAGTTCTTC. Translation gives CASSLRQGLGNEQFF.

This clonotype was counted a few times. The chain recombines TRBV4-1 with TRBJ1-4; D uncertain. V shed 3 bases and J shed 0 bases, with 11 bases lying between them. CDR1 is MGHRA and CDR2 is YSYEKL in the germline V gene. The CDR3 runs 16 residues. The CDR3 coding sequence is TGCGCCAGCAGCCAGGGTCTGACCACAACTAATGAAAAACTGTTTTTT. Encoded protein: CASSQGLTTTNEKLFF.

This clonotype appeared once. An end of the junction differs from the germline gene, which may be a read error. The chain employs TRBV7-7 and TRBJ2-2; TRBD2 matches 8 bases. The CDR3 contains 16 residues. Germline CDR1 and CDR2: SSHAT and FNYEAQ (reference sequence). The CDR3: CASSLSTSGLGGELFF. CDR3 in DNA: TGTGCTAGCAGCTTAAGCACTAGCGGTCTTGGCGGGGAGCTGTTTTTT.

The J gene is TRBJ1-2, the V gene TRBV20-1; D is perhaps TRBD1 (5 bases). The germline V gene encodes CDR1 DFQATT and CDR2 SNEGSKA (reference sequence). This CDR3 has 11 residues. The V end was cut by 6 bases, the J end by 11 bases, with 16 bases between. The CDR3 DNA sequence: TGCAGTGCCCCTGGAGGGGAGAGGTACACCTTC. This translates into CSAPGGERYTF.

This clonotype came up a few times. The chain links TRBV7-6 to TRBJ2-7, with TRBD1 matching over 7 bases. CDR3 length: 15 residues. V gave up 4 bases and J gave up 6 bases; unmatched junction bases: 12. Per the germline V gene, CDR1 is SGHVS and CDR2 is FNYEAQ. DNA for the CDR3: TGTGCCAGCAGCTCCGAGACAGGGAATATAGGCGAGCAGTACTTC. Amino acids: CASSSETGNIGEQYF.

V is TRBV5-1 and J is TRBJ2-2, with D perhaps being TRBD1 or TRBD2 (5 bases each). CDR1 and CDR2 from the germline V gene are SGHRS and YFSETQ. The CDR3 contains 13 residues. The V and J ends lost 7 bases and 7 bases respectively, with 14 bases between them. The CDR3 DNA is TGCGCCAGCTCCCCCGGGACGAACGGGGAGCTGTTTTTT. This gives the protein CASSPGTNGELFF.

On this clonotype: This could be a read error, since a much larger clone is one nucleotide away. The genes are TRBV6-2 or TRBV6-3 and TRBJ2-5; 8 bases match TRBD2. J was trimmed by 4 bases and V by 7 bases; bases with no gene match: 11. The germline gives CDR1 MNHEY, CDR2 SVGEGT. The CDR3 is 15 residues long. The CDR3 coding sequence is TGTGCCAGCACCACAGACACGGGGGGGGGAGAGACCCAGTACTTC. It codes for CASTTDTGGGETQYF.

The chain uses TRBV11-2 and TRBJ2-3; 13 bases fit TRBD2. This CDR3 spans 17 amino acids. The V segment lost 4 bases and the J segment 8 bases; nucleotides outside the gene matches: 12. The germline gives CDR1 SGHAT, CDR2 FQNNGV. The DNA for the CDR3 is TGTGCCAGCAGCTCTCGTCCCGGGACTAGCGGGGATGGTACGCAGTATTTT. This gives the protein CASSSRPGTSGDGTQYF.

This clonotype occurred many times. The chain has TRBV24-1 and TRBJ2-3, with D possibly TRBD1 on 6 matching bases. V lost 5 bases and J 2 bases, leaving 28 bases between the germline ends. The CDR3 covers 20 residues. Germline CDR1 KGHDR, CDR2 SFDVKD. CDR3 sequence: CATSGFRGPTGTSTTDTQYF. The DNA for the CDR3 is TGTGCCACCAGTGGCTTCCGTGGCCCAACCGGGACATCGACCACAGATACGCAGTATTTT.

The CDR3 DNA reads TGTGCCAGCAGCTTAGACGTCGGGGTTCGGTACAATGAGCAGTTCTTC. Translation: CASSLDVGVRYNEQFF. This chain connects TRBV7-2 to TRBJ2-1; maybe TRBD2 (5 bases). Germline V CDR1 and CDR2: SGHTA, FQGNSA. The CDR3 sequence is 16 residues long. V was trimmed by 1 base and J by 4 bases, leaving 14 bases between them.

The CDR3 region has the DNA TGCGCCAGCAGCTCCTGGGGGCCGGAGGAGACCCAGTACTTC. Translated, it gives CASSSWGPEETQYF. The chain links TRBV5-1 to TRBJ2-5, with a weak D call TRBD1 (6 bases). This CDR3 is 14 amino acids long. CDR1 and CDR2 (germline): SGHRS, YFSETQ. V was pared by 3 bases and J by 5 bases, with 14 bases between.

With respect to this clonotype: This may come from a read error, since a much larger clone is one base off. The chain employs TRBV12-3 or TRBV12-4 and TRBJ2-1; perhaps TRBD2 as D (7 bases). Trimming removed 6 bases at V and 4 bases at J, with 16 bases between. The CDR3 totals 15 residues. The CDR3 sequence: CASSKGGDSYNEQFF. CDR3 bases: TGTGCCAGCAGCAAGGGGGGGGACTCATACAATGAGCAGTTCTTC.

This clonotype was detected ten times or more. This chain uses TRBV6-1 with TRBJ1-1, with D uncertain. This CDR3 has 14 residues. The V gene lost 11 bases and the J gene lost 2 bases, with 18 bases spanning the gap. CDR1 is MNHNS and CDR2 is SASEGT in the germline V gene. CDR3 residues: CAGQSAGLNTEAFF. For the CDR3, the DNA is TGTGCCGGCCAGTCGGCGGGCCTCAACACTGAAGCTTTCTTT.

This clonotype was recorded a few times. The V and J genes are TRBV5-1 and TRBJ2-5; unclear D gene. The germline CDR1 and CDR2 sequences are SGHRS and YFSETQ. V shed 5 bases and J shed 5 bases, with 19 bases lying between them. The CDR3 spans 15 residues. DNA for the CDR3: TGCGCCAGCAGACTAAATAGTGGGCCGTGGGAGACCCAGTACTTC. Translating it yields CASRLNSGPWETQYF.

V gene TRBV9 combines with J gene TRBJ1-1, with D perhaps TRBD1 (5 bases). This CDR3 contains 14 residues. V was clipped by 3 bases and J by 6 bases, with 15 bases between them. Germline assignment: CDR1 SGDLS and CDR2 YYNGEE. CDR3 in amino acids: CASSGGGTDAEAFF. DNA for the CDR3: TGTGCCAGCAGCGGCGGGGGTACGGACGCTGAAGCTTTCTTT.

This clonotype was detected many times. The chain uses TRBV7-2 and TRBJ2-1, with 11 bases aligning to TRBD1. The CDR3 runs 17 residues. Losses at the gene ends were 4 bases for V and 7 bases for J; bases not matched to a gene: 12. The germline V gene has CDR1 SGHTA and CDR2 FQGNSA. The CDR3 DNA follows: TGTGCCAGCAGCTATACGGGGGGGACAGGGGGTGGAAATGAGCAGTTCTTC. Its translation: CASSYTGGTGGGNEQFF.

This clonotype was observed many times. The chain has TRBV5-1 and TRBJ1-1; D is uncertain. This CDR3 contains 13 residues. V was clipped by 6 bases and J by 1 base, with 10 bases between them. Germline V gene data show CDR1 as SGHRS and CDR2 as YFSETQ. The CDR3 nucleotides read TGCGCCAGCAACCGGGAGGCGAACACTGAAGCTTTCTTT. This encodes CASNREANTEAFF.

This sequence joins TRBV6-5 and TRBJ1-2, with a possible D match to TRBD1 (5 bases). The V gene lost 2 bases and the J gene lost 1 base, with 14 bases spanning the gap. In germline, CDR1 is MNHEY, CDR2 SVGAGI. The CDR3 has 16 amino acids. This CDR3 is CASSYLGRGDNYGYTF. The DNA of the CDR3 is TGTGCCAGCAGTTACCTGGGTCGGGGGGATAACTATGGCTACACCTTC.